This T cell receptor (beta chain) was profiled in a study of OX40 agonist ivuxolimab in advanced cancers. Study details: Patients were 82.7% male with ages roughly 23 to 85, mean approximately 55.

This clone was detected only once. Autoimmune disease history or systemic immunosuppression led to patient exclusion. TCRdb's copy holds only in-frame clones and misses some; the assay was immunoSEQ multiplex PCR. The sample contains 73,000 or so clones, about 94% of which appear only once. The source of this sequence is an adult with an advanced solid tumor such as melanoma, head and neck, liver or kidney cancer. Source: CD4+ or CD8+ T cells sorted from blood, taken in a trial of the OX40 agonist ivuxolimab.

The CDR3 spells CASSFLSRNTEAFF. The DNA of the CDR3 is TGTGCCAGCAGCTTCCTTTCGAGGAACACTGAAGCTTTCTTT. J is TRBJ1-1 and V is TRBV5-8; D unresolved. The CDR3 covers 14 residues. Germline V gene data show CDR1 as SGHTS and CDR2 as YDEGEE. V was clipped by 2 bases and J by 1 base, with 9 bases between them.